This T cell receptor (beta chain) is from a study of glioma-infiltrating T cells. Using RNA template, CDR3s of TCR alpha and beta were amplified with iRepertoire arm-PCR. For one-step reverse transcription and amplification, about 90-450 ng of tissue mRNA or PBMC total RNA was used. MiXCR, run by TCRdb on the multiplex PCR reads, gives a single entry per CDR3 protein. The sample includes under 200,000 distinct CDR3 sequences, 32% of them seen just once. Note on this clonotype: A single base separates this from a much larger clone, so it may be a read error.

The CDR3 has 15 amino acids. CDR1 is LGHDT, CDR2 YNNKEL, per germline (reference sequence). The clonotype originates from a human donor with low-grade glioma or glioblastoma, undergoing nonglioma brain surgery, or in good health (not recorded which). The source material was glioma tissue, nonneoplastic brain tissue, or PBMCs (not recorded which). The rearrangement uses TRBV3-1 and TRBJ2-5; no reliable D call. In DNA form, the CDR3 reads TGTGCCAGCAGCCAAGTTGTCGGATCCCAAGAGACCAAGTACTTC. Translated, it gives CASSQVVGSQETKYF.